What follows are 29 T cell receptor beta chains derived from one specimen sequenced in a study of cytomegalovirus exposure and HLA in healthy donors (dated by TCRdb to the late 2010s). The library was produced with the immunoSEQ multiplex PCR assay. For the multiplex PCR, a mixture combining 60 forward primers for TCR Vbeta segments and 13 reverse primers for TCR Jbeta segments was used. This is the immuneACCESS table as TCRdb keeps it, with only in-frame sequences that have V and J called. A part of the clones is gone; compared with another copy, unresolved V genes explain less than half, and the rest is unexplained. This sample is represented by roughly 160,000 clones; around four fifths of them were singletons. Around 1.3% of the sample is held by the ten biggest clonotypes. Sequenced: PBMCs. These receptor sequences come from a woman between 45 and 60 years old in good health and CMV-seronegative.

The chain has TRBV27 and TRBJ2-2, with a tentative D call TRBD2 (7 bases). This CDR3 spans 15 amino acids. Germline CDR1 is MNHEY and CDR2 is SMNVEV (reference sequence). V lost 6 bases, J lost 4 bases, and 15 bases lay in between. The chain's CDR3 is CASSLRGGSTGELFF. The CDR3 DNA follows: TGTGCCAGCAGCCTTAGGGGGGGGTCCACCGGGGAGCTGTTTTTT.

The chain links TRBV5-1 to TRBJ2-7; 7 bases agree with TRBD2. Trimming cost V 0 bases and J 1 base; bases outside gene matches: 1. Germline V CDR1 and CDR2: SGHRS, YFSETQ. CDR3 size: 14 residues. The CDR3 reads CASSLGGGSYEQYF. The DNA of the CDR3 is TGCGCCAGCAGCTTGGGGGGAGGGTCCTACGAGCAGTACTTC.

The sample holds one count of this clone. The chain joins TRBV4-2 to TRBJ1-2; 7 bases map to TRBD1. V lost 2 bases to trimming and J lost 2 bases; unmatched junction nucleotides: 17. CDR3 length equals 19 residues. Germline CDR1 LGHNA, CDR2 YNFKEQ. CDR3 sequence: CASSQKIRGTATLNYGYTF. The DNA for the CDR3 is TGTGCCAGCAGCCAAAAGATCAGGGGGACGGCGACCTTAAACTATGGCTACACCTTC.

The chain is built from TRBV5-1 and TRBJ2-5; 11 bases map to TRBD2. The germline gives CDR1 SGHRS, CDR2 YFSETQ. The junction had 8 bases not matched to a gene; V was cut back by 4 bases and J by 3 bases. The CDR3 runs 16 residues. This CDR3 reads CASSPNRGLAEETQYF. The CDR3 DNA is TGCGCCAGCAGCCCCAATCGGGGACTAGCGGAAGAGACCCAGTACTTC.

The chain combines TRBV7-2 with TRBJ1-4; D is perhaps TRBD1 (5 bases). The CDR3 is 17 residues long. CDR1 and CDR2 (germline): SGHTA, FQGNSA. Trimming shortened V by 1 base and J by 3 bases, and 15 bases separated the two germline ends. CDR3 nucleotide sequence: TGTGCCAGCAGCTTAGAGTCAGGGTTTCAGGCTAATGAAAAACTGTTTTTT. Its translation is CASSLESGFQANEKLFF.

The CDR3 DNA reads as TGCGCCAGCAGCTTGAAAGGAGTTAGCTCTGGAAACACCATATATTTT. Protein sequence: CASSLKGVSSGNTIYF. The rearrangement joins TRBV5-1 to TRBJ1-3; no reliable D call. Germline CDR1 is SGHRS and CDR2 is YFSETQ. The CDR3 has 16 residues. Trimming left V 1 base short and J 0 bases short, with 11 bases between.

The chain carries TRBV11-3 and TRBJ2-1; 7 bases are shared with TRBD1. CDR3 length: 14 residues. With 3 bases clipped from V and 9 bases from J, the junction kept 8 bases outside the gene matches. Germline V gives CDR1 SGHNT, CDR2 YENEEA. Here the CDR3 reads CASSLGQSSGEQFF. Written as DNA, the CDR3 is TGTGCCAGCAGCTTGGGACAGTCATCGGGTGAGCAGTTCTTC.

The chain links TRBV5-1 to TRBJ2-7, with a possible D match to TRBD1 (5 bases). V was cut by 0 bases and J by 2 bases, with 12 bases left in between. Germline CDR1 is SGHRS and CDR2 is YFSETQ. This CDR3 is built from 15 residues. CDR3 coding DNA: TGCGCCAGCAGCTTGGCCTGGGGCAGACCCTACGAGCAGTACTTC. Translating it yields CASSLAWGRPYEQYF.

The V and J genes are TRBV5-1 and TRBJ2-5, with TRBD1 identical over 7 bases. This CDR3 is 13 amino acids long. The V gene end was trimmed by 5 bases and the J gene end by 5 bases; junction bases not matched to a gene: 6. The germline V gene encodes CDR1 SGHRS and CDR2 YFSETQ. CDR3 amino acids: CASRQTGVETQYF. DNA of the CDR3: TGCGCCAGCAGACAAACAGGGGTGGAGACCCAGTACTTC. Using reference TRBV5-1 and TRBJ2-5 for the parts outside the CDR3, the full variable domain is KAGVTQTPRYLIKTRGQQVTLSCSPISGHRSVSWYQQTPGQGLQFLFEYFSETQRNKGNFPGRFSGRQFSNSRSEMNVSTLELGDSALYLCASRQTGVETQYFGPGTRLLVL.

This chain connects TRBV7-9 to TRBJ2-1; tentatively, D is TRBD2 (6 bases). Germline V gives CDR1 SEHNR, CDR2 FQNEAQ (reference sequence). This CDR3 region has 18 residues. Trimming removed 3 bases at V and 8 bases at J, with 26 bases between. CDR3 residues: CASSFRPRTGDTRDEQFF. The CDR3 bases are TGTGCCAGCAGCTTTCGCCCGAGGACGGGGGATACAAGGGATGAGCAGTTCTTC.

This clone was detected only once. This rearrangement joins TRBV11-2 to TRBJ2-1; 10 nucleotides line up with TRBD2. This CDR3 spans 17 amino acids. The germline V gene encodes CDR1 SGHAT and CDR2 FQNNGV. J lost 10 bases, V lost 5 bases, and 17 bases had no gene match. This chain's CDR3 is CASSLLAGKGPSGEQFF. Here the CDR3 DNA reads TGTGCCAGCAGCCTACTAGCGGGAAAGGGGCCCTCGGGGGAGCAGTTCTTC.

This clone was seen a few times. CDR3 loop: CASSGNRGLAEAFF. CDR3 sequence (DNA): TGTGCCAGCAGCGGAAACAGGGGGCTGGCTGAAGCTTTCTTT. The gene calls are TRBV5-4 and TRBJ1-1, with 9 nucleotides matching TRBD1. J was trimmed by 6 bases and V by 4 bases; bases with no gene match: 7. Germline CDR1 SGHNT, CDR2 YYREEE (reference sequence). This CDR3 is built from 14 residues.

This chain links TRBV6-1 with TRBJ1-4, with 8 bases identical to TRBD1. The V segment lost 1 base and the J segment 7 bases; nucleotides outside the gene matches: 11. The CDR3 extends over 17 amino acids. The germline gives CDR1 MNHNS, CDR2 SASEGT. CDR3: CASSEGTGREMAEKLFF. Here the CDR3 DNA reads TGTGCCAGCAGTGAAGGGACAGGGAGGGAGATGGCTGAAAAACTGTTTTTT.

The table lists this clone with a few counts. The rearrangement joins TRBV5-1 to TRBJ2-1; the match to TRBD2 covers 10 bases. Germline V gives CDR1 SGHRS, CDR2 YFSETQ. The CDR3 covers 17 residues. The trim removed 0 bases at V and 0 bases at J, leaving 3 bases unmatched. Here the CDR3 reads CASSLEASGSSYNEQFF. The DNA for the CDR3 is TGCGCCAGCAGCTTGGAGGCTAGCGGGAGCTCCTACAATGAGCAGTTCTTC.

The rearrangement joins TRBV28 to TRBJ2-7, with 10 positions matching TRBD2. There are 16 residues in the CDR3. V was clipped by 7 bases and J by 1 base; unmatched bases: 10. Germline CDR1 and CDR2: MDHEN and SYDVKM. CDR3 coding DNA: TGTGCCAGCAAATTTGGAGCGGGGGGGGATTCCTACGAGCAGTACTTC. Translating it yields CASKFGAGGDSYEQYF.

V is TRBV27 and J is TRBJ2-3, with 10 bases aligning to TRBD2. The germline gives CDR1 MNHEY, CDR2 SMNVEV (reference sequence). The V gene end was trimmed by 5 bases and the J gene end by 1 base; junction bases not matched to a gene: 3. This CDR3 is 15 amino acids long. The CDR3 reads CASSAGTSGTDTQYF. CDR3 nucleotide sequence: TGTGCCAGCAGTGCCGGGACTAGCGGCACAGATACGCAGTATTTT.

This chain connects TRBV28 to TRBJ2-2, with D maybe TRBD2 (6 bases). This CDR3 spans 13 amino acids. V was pared by 3 bases and J by 10 bases, with 12 bases between. The germline V gene has CDR1 MDHEN and CDR2 SYDVKM. This chain's CDR3 is CASSLGGGLELFF. The CDR3 nucleotides read TGTGCCAGCAGTTTGGGAGGAGGGCTGGAGCTGTTTTTT.

This rearrangement joins TRBV4-3 to TRBJ2-2; 10 nucleotides agree with TRBD1. This CDR3 has 16 amino acids. Germline CDR1 reads LGHNA; CDR2 reads YSLEER. The ends lost 4 bases at V and 6 bases at J; junction bases unmatched: 8. The CDR3 DNA sequence: TGCGCCAGCAGCCCCCGGGACAGGGGCTGGTCCGGGGAGCTGTTTTTT. Protein product: CASSPRDRGWSGELFF.

This clone was observed a few times. The rearrangement links TRBV11-2 to TRBJ2-5; TRBD2 aligns across 13 bases. CDR1 SGHAT and CDR2 FQNNGV come from the germline V gene. Germline trimming cut 6 bases from V and 2 bases from J; bases unmatched to any gene: 6. This CDR3 has 16 amino acids. The CDR3 loop reads CASSGLAGVWQETQYF. The CDR3 region has the DNA TGTGCCAGCAGTGGACTAGCGGGAGTATGGCAAGAGACCCAGTACTTC. Together with reference TRBV11-2 and TRBJ2-5, the CDR3 gives the full variable domain: EAGVAQSPRYKIIEKRQSVAFWCNPISGHATLYWYQQILGQGPKLLIQFQNNGVVDDSQLPKDRFSAERLKGVDSTLKIQPAKLEDSAVYLCASSGLAGVWQETQYFGPGTRLLVL.

The V call is TRBV19, the J call TRBJ2-2, with 7 bases that match TRBD2. The germline V gene encodes CDR1 LNHDA and CDR2 SQIVND (reference sequence). The CDR3 is made up of 16 amino acids. The V gene end was trimmed by 6 bases and the J gene end by 3 bases; junction bases not matched to a gene: 10. For the CDR3, the DNA is TGTGCCAGTAGGTTCGGGCGGGAGACGCACACCGGGGAGCTGTTTTTT. This encodes CASRFGRETHTGELFF.

The gene calls are TRBV7-2 and TRBJ2-7; 9 positions agree with TRBD2. This CDR3 comprises 15 residues. Trimming cost V 6 bases and J 4 bases; bases outside gene matches: 10. Germline V gene data show CDR1 as SGHTA and CDR2 as FQGNSA. This CDR3 reads CASRGRGGASYEQYF. CDR3 sequence (DNA): TGTGCCAGCAGAGGCCGCGGGGGGGCCTCTTACGAGCAGTACTTC.

This chain uses TRBV7-6 with TRBJ2-2; tentative D call: TRBD1 (6 bases). This CDR3 is built from 16 residues. The germline V gene encodes CDR1 SGHVS and CDR2 FNYEAQ. V was cut by 4 bases and J by 5 bases, with 17 bases left in between. The CDR3 protein is CASSSIRGRKTGELFF. The CDR3, as DNA: TGTGCCAGCAGCTCGATCAGGGGAAGGAAAACCGGGGAGCTGTTTTTT.

The V gene is TRBV18, the J gene TRBJ2-7; D may be TRBD2 (5 bases). The CDR3 is 14 residues long. The germline V and J ends were trimmed by 8 bases and 6 bases, with 20 bases remaining between them. Germline V gene data show CDR1 as KGHSH and CDR2 as LQKENI. The CDR3 protein is CASTRWWERFEQYF. Written as DNA, the CDR3 is TGTGCCAGCACCCGTTGGTGGGAGCGGTTCGAGCAGTACTTC.

V is TRBV18 and J is TRBJ2-5; TRBD1 aligns across 7 bases. CDR1 and CDR2 from the germline V gene are KGHSH and LQKENI. The CDR3 contains 14 residues. After removal of 6 bases from V and 2 bases from J, the junction contained 6 bases not matched to a gene. The CDR3 bases are TGTGCCAGCTCCCCCGACAGGGCTCAAGAGACCCAGTACTTC. Protein product: CASSPDRAQETQYF.

The CDR3 here is CASSHSGQGGYTF. The CDR3 bases are TGTGCCAGTAGCCATTCGGGACAGGGCGGCTACACCTTC. J is TRBJ1-2 and V is TRBV19; 9 nucleotides align to TRBD1. CDR1 is LNHDA and CDR2 is SQIVND in the germline V gene (reference sequence). The ends lost 6 bases at V and 8 bases at J; junction bases unmatched: 7. CDR3 length: 13 amino acids.

The rearrangement joins TRBV30 to TRBJ1-1; D is perhaps TRBD1 (5 bases). This CDR3 spans 14 amino acids. V was trimmed by 1 base and J by 5 bases, leaving 14 bases between them. The germline V gene has CDR1 GTSNPN and CDR2 SVGIG (reference sequence). For the CDR3, the DNA is TGTGCCTGGAGTGCTGTCTGGGGGAGGACTGAAGCTTTCTTT. Translation: CAWSAVWGRTEAFF.

This clone was found once. This chain uses TRBV7-9 with TRBJ2-1, with 8 bases lining up with TRBD2. Germline V CDR1 and CDR2: SEHNR, FQNEAQ (reference sequence). This CDR3 has 16 residues. Unmatched junction bases numbered 6, after V lost 1 base and J lost 4 bases. CDR3 in amino acids: CASSLVRGGLYNEQFF. CDR3 nucleotide sequence: TGTGCCAGCAGCTTAGTTCGGGGGGGACTATACAATGAGCAGTTCTTC.

This sequence joins TRBV28 and TRBJ1-1, with D maybe TRBD1 (5 bases). The CDR3 is 15 amino acids. In germline, CDR1 is MDHEN, CDR2 SYDVKM. V dropped 6 bases and J dropped 5 bases, with 19 bases sitting between them. The CDR3 coding sequence is TGTGCCAGCAGAAGTCAGGGTCTACGTGCGACTGAAGCTTTCTTT. Amino acid sequence: CASRSQGLRATEAFF.

This sequence joins TRBV19 and TRBJ1-1, with 7 bases that match TRBD1. The ends lost 7 bases at V and 4 bases at J; junction bases unmatched: 6. Germline CDR1 is LNHDA and CDR2 is SQIVND (reference sequence). The CDR3 length is 13 residues. This CDR3 reads CASKQTGLTEAFF. The CDR3, as DNA: TGTGCCAGTAAACAGACAGGGCTCACTGAAGCTTTCTTT.